This entry features one TCR beta chain sequence. The antigen remains unidentified. TCRdb reprocessed the reads via MiXCR and lists one record per CDR3 protein. Among 450,000 to 550,000 distinct CDR3 sequences, about 42% were seen once, and the ten largest hold 43%. These data come from a study of T cell repertoires in cytomegalovirus infection. CDR3 length: 16 residues. Trimming took off 9 bases at V and 1 base at J, with 21 bases between the two ends. The germline V gene encodes CDR1 LNHDA and CDR2 SQIVND (reference sequence). The sequence derives from a human donor in good health (CMV status not recorded). Some clones in this sample may be carry-over from other donors' samples. The material was cultured PBMCs, obtained from culture after CMV antigen stimulation. The chain employs TRBV19 and TRBJ1-1; no definite D call. CDR3 amino acids: CASTPQVSVSNTEAFF. Written as DNA, the CDR3 is TGTGCCAGCACCCCCCAGGTTAGCGTCTCGAACACTGAAGCTTTCTTT.